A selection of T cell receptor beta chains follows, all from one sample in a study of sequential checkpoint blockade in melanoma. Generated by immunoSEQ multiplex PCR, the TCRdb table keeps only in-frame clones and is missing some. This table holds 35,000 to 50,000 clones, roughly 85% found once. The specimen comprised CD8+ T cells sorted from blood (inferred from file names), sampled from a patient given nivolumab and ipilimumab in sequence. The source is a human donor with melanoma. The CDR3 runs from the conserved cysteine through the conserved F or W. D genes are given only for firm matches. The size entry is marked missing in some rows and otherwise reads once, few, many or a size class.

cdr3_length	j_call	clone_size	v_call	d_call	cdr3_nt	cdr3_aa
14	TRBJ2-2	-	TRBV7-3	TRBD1	TGTGCCAGCAGCTCAACAGGGGGCACCGGGGAGCTGTTTTTT	CASSSTGGTGELFF
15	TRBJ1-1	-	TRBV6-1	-	TGTGCCAGCAGTGAAGTCTACTACTCGGCCACTGAAGCTTTCTTT	CASSEVYYSATEAFF
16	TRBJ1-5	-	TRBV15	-	TGTGCCACCAGCAGAGACGGGGGTAGTGGCAATCAGCCCCAGCATTTT	CATSRDGGSGNQPQHF
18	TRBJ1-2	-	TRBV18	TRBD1	TGTGCCAGCTCACTATCCGGGACAGGGGAACTCATACACTATGGCTACACCTTC	CASSLSGTGELIHYGYTF
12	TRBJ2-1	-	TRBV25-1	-	TGTGCCAGCAAGAGGGGGTACAATGAGCAGTTCTTC	CASKRGYNEQFF
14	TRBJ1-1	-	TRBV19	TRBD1	TGTGCCAGCGAACGACAGGGGTGGTATACTGAAGCTTTCTTT	CASERQGWYTEAFF
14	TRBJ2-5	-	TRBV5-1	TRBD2	TGCGCCAGCAGCTCAGGGACTAGCAGAGAGACCCAGTACTTC	CASSSGTSRETQYF
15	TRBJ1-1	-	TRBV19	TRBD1	TGTGCCAGTAGTATATTTGGACAGGGGAACACTGAAGCTTTCTTT	CASSIFGQGNTEAFF
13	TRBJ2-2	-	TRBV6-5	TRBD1	TGTGCCAGCAGGGCAGGGGGCCACGGGGAGCTGTTTTTT	CASRAGGHGELFF
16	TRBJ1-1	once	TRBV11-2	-	TGTGCCAGCAGCTTGGTGTATGCAGGCATGAACACTGAAGCTTTCTTT	CASSLVYAGMNTEAFF
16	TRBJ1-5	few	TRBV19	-	TGTGCCAGTAGTATAGACCCCCTACTATGGAGTCAGCCCCAGCATTTT	CASSIDPLLWSQPQHF
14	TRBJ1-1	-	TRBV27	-	TGTGCCAGCAGTTTAACAGGGATGCACACTGAAGCTTTCTTT	CASSLTGMHTEAFF
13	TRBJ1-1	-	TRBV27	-	TGTGCCAGCAGGAGAGGAACGAACACTGAAGCTTTCTTT	CASRRGTNTEAFF
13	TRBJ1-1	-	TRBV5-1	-	TGCGCCACGGCCGCGGGTCGTTACACTGAAGCTTTCTTT	CATAAGRYTEAFF
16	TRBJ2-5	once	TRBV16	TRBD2	TGTGCCAGCAGCCAATCGGGACTAGCGGATCAAGAGACCCAGTACTTC	CASSQSGLADQETQYF
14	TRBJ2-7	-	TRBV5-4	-	TGTGCCAGCAGCTTAGGCCCGACAACCTACGAGCAGTACTTC	CASSLGPTTYEQYF
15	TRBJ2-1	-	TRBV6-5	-	TGTGCCAGCAGTTACTTTTTAGGGGGGGACAATGAGCAGTTCTTC	CASSYFLGGDNEQFF
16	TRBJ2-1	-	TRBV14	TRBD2	TGTGCCAGCAGCCCCCCAGGTAGCGGGATGTGGAATGAGCAGTTCTTC	CASSPPGSGMWNEQFF
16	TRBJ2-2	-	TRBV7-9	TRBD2	TGTGCCAGCAGCCCGCTGACTAGCGGGAACACCGGGGAGCTATTTTTT	CASSPLTSGNTGELFF
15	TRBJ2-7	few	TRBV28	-	TGTGCCAGCAGGCCCCCCCGGGGTCCCTCCTACGAGCAGTACTTC	CASRPPRGPSYEQYF
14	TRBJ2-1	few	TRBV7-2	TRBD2	TGTGCCAGCAGCCCTAGCGGGAGTTACGTCGAGCAGTTCTTC	CASSPSGSYVEQFF
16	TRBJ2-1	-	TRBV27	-	TGTGCCAGCAGCCCCGGGACAACACACCTTCCCAATGAGCAGTTCTTC	CASSPGTTHLPNEQFF
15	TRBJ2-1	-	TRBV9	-	TGTGCCAGCAGCATTAGCGGTTTCGCCTACAATGAGCAGTTCTTC	CASSISGFAYNEQFF
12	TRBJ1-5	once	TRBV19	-	TGTGCCAGTAGTTCGGAGAATCAGCCCCAGCATTTT	CASSSENQPQHF
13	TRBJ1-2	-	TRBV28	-	TGTGCCAGCAGTTTACGGGAAGGCTATGGCTACACCTTC	CASSLREGYGYTF
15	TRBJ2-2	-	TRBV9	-	TGTGCCAGCAGCGTATTGGGGGCACGGACCGGGGAGCTGTTTTTT	CASSVLGARTGELFF
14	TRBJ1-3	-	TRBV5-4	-	TGTGCCAGCAGAGTGCGGGGTGCTGGAAACACCATATATTTT	CASRVRGAGNTIYF
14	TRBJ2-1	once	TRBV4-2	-	TGTGCCAGCAGCCAAGGGACTTCAGGGGATGAGCAGTTCTTC	CASSQGTSGDEQFF
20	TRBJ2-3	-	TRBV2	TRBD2	TGTGCCAGCACTACCGTACATCTAGCGGGAGGGATCCTTCGCACAGATACGCAGTATTTT	CASTTVHLAGGILRTDTQYF
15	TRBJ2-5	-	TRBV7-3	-	TGTGCCAGCAGCGGAGTGGGAGCAGTGGGGGAGACCCAGTACTTC	CASSGVGAVGETQYF
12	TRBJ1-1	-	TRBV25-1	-	TGTGCCAGCAGTGGGGGAGGATCTGAAGCTTTCTTT	CASSGGGSEAFF
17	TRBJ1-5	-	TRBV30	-	TGTGCCTGGAGGGATAAGGCAGGGGTTTATAGCAATCAGCCCCAGCATTTT	CAWRDKAGVYSNQPQHF
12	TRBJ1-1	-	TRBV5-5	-	TGTGCCAGCAGCCCCACAGTAACTGAAGCTTTCTTT	CASSPTVTEAFF
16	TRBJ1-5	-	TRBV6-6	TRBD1	TGTGCCAGCAGTTACCTGATGCCGGACAGGGGTCAGCCCCAGCATTTT	CASSYLMPDRGQPQHF
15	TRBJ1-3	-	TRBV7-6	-	TGTGCCAGCAGCTTATTCTCGTCCTCTGGAAACACCATATATTTT	CASSLFSSSGNTIYF
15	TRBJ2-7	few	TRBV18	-	TGTGCCAGCTCACCAGCGGACAGTCCTGGGGGCGAGCAGTACTTC	CASSPADSPGGEQYF
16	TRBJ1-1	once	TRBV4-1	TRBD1	TGCGCCAGCAGTCCATGGACAGGGGGTCTTCTCACTGAAGCTTTCTTT	CASSPWTGGLLTEAFF